Given below is one T cell receptor (beta chain) in context. This clonotype has a count of ten or more. The antigen this receptor binds is unknown. No base-level quality is on record; no much larger clone is a single base apart. Reading the label with the study, this specimen's treatment or condition is: in vitro stimulation with specific CMV peptide epitopes to enrich CMV-specific T cells. These data belong to a study of T cell repertoires in cytomegalovirus infection (dated by TCRdb to between 2017 and 2020). The study in broad terms: Alongside well-studied HLA-B-restricted epitopes, the peptide stimulations were aimed at recently identified HLA-C-restricted CMV epitopes, whose presentation resists viral immunomodulation. Because public TCR beta signatures pointed to carriage of CMV infection together with the matching HLA type, the HLA type of each donor mattered for the analysis. The paper as a whole reports these results and caveats: The ex vivo response was dominated by HLA-C-restricted CMV-specific TCR beta clonotypes, which also provided the single most frequent clonotype in two of eight donors. Cumulative frequency of public TCR beta family members discriminated carriers of CMV infection plus the relevant HLA type in this cohort and an independent 352-donor cohort.

The data were produced on an Illumina HiSeq 1500. The public sequencing data were trimmed at Q25 with fastp and processed into clonotypes with MiXCR by TCRdb, which kept only in-frame beta chains. CDR3 protein duplicates are merged, each entry listing the most common genes and DNA. This sample has about 900,000 distinct CDR3 sequences in its table, and roughly 31% of those were observed once. Around 15% of the sample lies in the top ten. The material was cultured CD8+ T cells from PBMCs, obtained from culture after CMV antigen stimulation. This sequence originates from a human donor in good health (CMV status not recorded). Some clones in this sample may be carry-over from other donors' samples.

The CDR3 loop reads CASSLSGTGYSEQYV. The sequenced DNA: TGTGCCAGCAGCTTATCAGGGACAGGGTACTCCGAGCAGTACGTC. The V and J genes are TRBV7-2 and TRBJ2-7; 9 bases in between match TRBD1. The germline V gene specifies SGHTA as CDR1 and FQGNSA as CDR2. Here V drops 2 bases and J drops 6 bases, and the junction holds 8 bases not matched to any gene. The CDR3 runs 15 residues from the cysteine to the valine. The retained sequence is limited to the CDR3, 45 bases, with the frame set at the first base.